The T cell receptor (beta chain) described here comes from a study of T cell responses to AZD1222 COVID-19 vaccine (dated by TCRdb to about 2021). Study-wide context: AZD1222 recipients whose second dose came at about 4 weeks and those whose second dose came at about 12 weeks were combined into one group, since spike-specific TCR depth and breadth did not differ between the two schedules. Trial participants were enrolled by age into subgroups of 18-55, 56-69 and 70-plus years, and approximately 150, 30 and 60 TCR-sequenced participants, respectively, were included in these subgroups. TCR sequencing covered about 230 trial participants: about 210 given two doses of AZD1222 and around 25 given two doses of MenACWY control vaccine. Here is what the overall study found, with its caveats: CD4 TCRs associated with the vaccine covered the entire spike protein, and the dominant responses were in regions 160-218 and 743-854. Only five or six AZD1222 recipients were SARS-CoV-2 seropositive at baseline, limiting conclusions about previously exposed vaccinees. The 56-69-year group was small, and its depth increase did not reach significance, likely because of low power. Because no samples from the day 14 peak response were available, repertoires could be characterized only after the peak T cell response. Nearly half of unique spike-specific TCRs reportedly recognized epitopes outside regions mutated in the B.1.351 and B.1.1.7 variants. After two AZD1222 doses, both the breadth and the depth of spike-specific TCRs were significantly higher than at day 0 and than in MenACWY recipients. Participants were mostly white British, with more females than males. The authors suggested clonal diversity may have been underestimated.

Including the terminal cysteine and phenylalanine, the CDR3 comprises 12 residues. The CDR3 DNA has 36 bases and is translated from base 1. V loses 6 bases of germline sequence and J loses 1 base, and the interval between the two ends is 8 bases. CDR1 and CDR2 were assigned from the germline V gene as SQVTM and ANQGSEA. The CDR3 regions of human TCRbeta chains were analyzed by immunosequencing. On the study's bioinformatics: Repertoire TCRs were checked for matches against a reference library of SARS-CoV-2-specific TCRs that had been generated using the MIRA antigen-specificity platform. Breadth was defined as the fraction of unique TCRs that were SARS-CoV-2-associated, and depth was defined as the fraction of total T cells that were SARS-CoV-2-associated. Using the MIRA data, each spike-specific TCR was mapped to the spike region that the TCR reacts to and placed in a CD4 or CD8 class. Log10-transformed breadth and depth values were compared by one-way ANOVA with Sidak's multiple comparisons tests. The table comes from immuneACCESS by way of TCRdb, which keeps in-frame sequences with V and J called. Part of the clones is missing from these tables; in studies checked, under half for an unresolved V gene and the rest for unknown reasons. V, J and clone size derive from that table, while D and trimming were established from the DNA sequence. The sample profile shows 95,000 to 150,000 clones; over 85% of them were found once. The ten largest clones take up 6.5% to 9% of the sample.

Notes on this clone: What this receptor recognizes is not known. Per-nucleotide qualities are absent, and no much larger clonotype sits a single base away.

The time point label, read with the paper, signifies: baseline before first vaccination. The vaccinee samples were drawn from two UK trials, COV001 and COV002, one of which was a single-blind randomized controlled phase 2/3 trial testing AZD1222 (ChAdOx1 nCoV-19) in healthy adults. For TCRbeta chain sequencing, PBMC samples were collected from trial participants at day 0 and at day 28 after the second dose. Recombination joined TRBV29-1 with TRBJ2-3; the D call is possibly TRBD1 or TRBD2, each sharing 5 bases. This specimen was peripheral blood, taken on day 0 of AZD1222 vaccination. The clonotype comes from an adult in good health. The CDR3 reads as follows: CSVGTGTDTQYF. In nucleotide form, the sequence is TGCAGCGTGGGGACGGGCACAGATACGCAGTATTTT.